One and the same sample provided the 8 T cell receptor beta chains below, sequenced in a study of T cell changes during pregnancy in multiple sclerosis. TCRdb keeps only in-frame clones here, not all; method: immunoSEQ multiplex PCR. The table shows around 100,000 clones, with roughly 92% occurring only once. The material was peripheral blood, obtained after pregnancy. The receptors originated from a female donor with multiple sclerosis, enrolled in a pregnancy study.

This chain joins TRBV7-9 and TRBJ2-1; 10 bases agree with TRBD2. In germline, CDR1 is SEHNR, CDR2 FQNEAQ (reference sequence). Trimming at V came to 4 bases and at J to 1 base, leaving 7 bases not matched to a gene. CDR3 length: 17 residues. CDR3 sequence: CASSSPTSGESYNEQFF. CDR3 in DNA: TGTGCCAGCAGCTCGCCTACTAGCGGGGAATCCTACAATGAGCAGTTCTTC.

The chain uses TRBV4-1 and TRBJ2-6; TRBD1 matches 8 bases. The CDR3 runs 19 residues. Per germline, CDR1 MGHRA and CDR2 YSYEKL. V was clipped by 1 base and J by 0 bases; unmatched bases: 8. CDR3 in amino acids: CASSQVDRGLNSGANVLTF. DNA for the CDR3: TGCGCCAGCAGCCAAGTAGACAGGGGATTAAACTCTGGGGCCAACGTCCTGACTTTC.

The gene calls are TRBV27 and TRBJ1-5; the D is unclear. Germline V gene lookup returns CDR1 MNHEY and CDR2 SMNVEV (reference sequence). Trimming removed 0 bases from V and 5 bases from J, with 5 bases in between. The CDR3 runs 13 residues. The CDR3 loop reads CASSLSAYQPQHF. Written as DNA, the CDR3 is TGTGCCAGCAGTTTATCGGCCTATCAGCCCCAGCATTTT.

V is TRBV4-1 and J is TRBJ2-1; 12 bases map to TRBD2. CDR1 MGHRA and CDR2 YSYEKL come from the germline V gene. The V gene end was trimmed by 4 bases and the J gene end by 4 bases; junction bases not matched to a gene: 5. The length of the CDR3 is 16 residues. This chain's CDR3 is CASSRIGLAGYNEQFF. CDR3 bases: TGCGCCAGCAGCCGCATCGGACTAGCGGGGTACAATGAGCAGTTCTTC.

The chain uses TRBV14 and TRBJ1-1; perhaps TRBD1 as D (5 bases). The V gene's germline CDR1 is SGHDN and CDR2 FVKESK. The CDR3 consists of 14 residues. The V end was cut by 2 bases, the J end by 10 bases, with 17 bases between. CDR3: CASSQRGIEAGAFF. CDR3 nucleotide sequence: TGTGCCAGCAGCCAACGGGGGATCGAGGCTGGAGCTTTCTTT. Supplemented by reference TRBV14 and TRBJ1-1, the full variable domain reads EAGVTQFPSHSVIEKGQTVTLRCDPISGHDNLYWYRRVMGKEIKFLLHFVKESKQDESGMPNNRFLAERTGGTYSTLKVQPAELEDSGVYFCASSQRGIEAGAFFGQGTRLTVV.

The CDR3 coding sequence is TGTGCCAGCAGCTTAGCTGATCAGGGAGGGGAGACCCAGTACTTC. Translation gives CASSLADQGGETQYF. V and J are TRBV7-8 and TRBJ2-5, with 7 bases fitting TRBD2. CDR3 size: 15 residues. The V gene end was trimmed by 0 bases and the J gene end by 5 bases; junction bases not matched to a gene: 6. Germline V gives CDR1 SGHVS, CDR2 FQNEAQ. The complete variable domain, with remaining parts taken from reference TRBV7-8 and TRBJ2-5, reads GAGVSQSPRYKVAKRGQDVALRCDPISGHVSLFWYQQALGQGPEFLTYFQNEAQLDKSGLPSDRFFAERPEGSVSTLKIQRTQQEDSAVYLCASSLADQGGETQYFGPGTRLLVL.

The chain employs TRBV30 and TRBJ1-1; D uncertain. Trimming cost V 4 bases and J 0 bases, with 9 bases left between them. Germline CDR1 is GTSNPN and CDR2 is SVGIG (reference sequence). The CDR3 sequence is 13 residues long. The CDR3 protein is CAWIGQLNTEAFF. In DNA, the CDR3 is TGTGCCTGGATTGGGCAGCTGAACACTGAAGCTTTCTTT.

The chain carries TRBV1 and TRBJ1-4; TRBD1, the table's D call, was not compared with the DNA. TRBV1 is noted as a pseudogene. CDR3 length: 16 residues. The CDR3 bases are TGCACCAGCAGCCGAGAAAGGATACCTAACAGCGAAAAACTGTTTTTT. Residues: CTSSRERIPNSEKLFF.